This T cell receptor (beta chain) was documented in a study of shared clonotypes between healthy human individuals. Trimming cost V 4 bases and J 0 bases, with 9 bases left between them. The CDR3 consists of 14 residues. Germline CDR1 reads MDHEN; CDR2 reads SYDVKM. Clones were read by immunoSEQ multiplex PCR, and TCRdb kept only the in-frame ones, dropping some. The sample gives millions of clones, roughly nine tenths of which show up once; 0.11% to 0.15% is in the top ten. There were no recent acute infections or vaccinations among the donors, who were healthy HIV-negative adults. Adult Caucasians living in Nashville, Tennessee made up all of the donors. This clone was recorded only once.

The TCR comes from a young man in good health. The chain recombines TRBV28 with TRBJ1-2, with D hard to call. The material sequenced was naive CD4+ T cells sorted from blood. Subset indicated: CD45RA+ positively selected. CDR3 in amino acids: CASSSLGTNYGYTF. The CDR3 region has the DNA TGTGCCAGCAGTTCATTGGGGACTAACTATGGCTACACCTTC.